This TCR beta chain emerged from a study of early T cells in non-severe SARS-CoV-2 infection. Study-level results: VDJdb matches were skewed toward anti-spike CD8 T cell responses.

MiXCR, applied by TCRdb to the 5' RACE reads, yields one record per CDR3 protein. The data show about 110,000 distinct CDR3 sequences, with around 12% seen just once and less than 4.5% held by the top ten. A note on this clonotype: Its antigen remains unidentified.

Trimming cost V 5 bases and J 8 bases, with 6 bases left between them. The CDR3 has 10 residues. CDR1 and CDR2 (germline): SEHNR, FQNEAQ (reference sequence). This sequence was found in an adult who was a healthcare worker with PCR-confirmed SARS-CoV-2 infection or an uninfected control (not recorded which). The chain links TRBV7-9 to TRBJ1-1; D is undetermined. Material: whole blood, obtained at baseline. CDR3 in amino acids: CASSHREAFF. The CDR3 DNA follows: TGTGCCAGCAGCCACCGGGAAGCTTTCTTT.